This T cell receptor beta chain is drawn from a study of shared clonotypes between healthy human individuals. General observations from the study: What limited the represented genetic and exposure-history diversity was the small number of donors. Non-shared clonotypes displayed generation probabilities falling below those of clonotypes present in all four donors. Rarefaction analysis demonstrated incomplete sorted-subset sequencing notwithstanding large depth.

There were only Caucasian adults among the donors, and all lived in Nashville, Tennessee. Concerning this clone itself: The antigen remains undetermined.

V dropped 0 bases and J dropped 4 bases, with 9 bases sitting between them. Germline V CDR1 and CDR2: ENHRY, SYGVKD. The CDR3 extends over 14 amino acids. The repertoire was sequenced with immunoSEQ multiplex PCR; TCRdb's copy has only in-frame clones and lacks some. The sample lists over a million clones; more than 75% were seen once. The sequenced material came from memory CD4+ T cells from PBMCs. Described subset: CD45RA-negative fraction. The chain recombines TRBV10-3 with TRBJ1-1; a weak D match, TRBD1 (5 bases). This receptor was obtained from a man aged 18 to 30 in good health. Some clones in this sample may be carry-over from other donors' samples. The DNA of the CDR3 is TGTGCCATCAGTGAGTCGGCGGGGGGCACTGAAGCTTTCTTT. Amino acids: CAISESAGGTEAFF.